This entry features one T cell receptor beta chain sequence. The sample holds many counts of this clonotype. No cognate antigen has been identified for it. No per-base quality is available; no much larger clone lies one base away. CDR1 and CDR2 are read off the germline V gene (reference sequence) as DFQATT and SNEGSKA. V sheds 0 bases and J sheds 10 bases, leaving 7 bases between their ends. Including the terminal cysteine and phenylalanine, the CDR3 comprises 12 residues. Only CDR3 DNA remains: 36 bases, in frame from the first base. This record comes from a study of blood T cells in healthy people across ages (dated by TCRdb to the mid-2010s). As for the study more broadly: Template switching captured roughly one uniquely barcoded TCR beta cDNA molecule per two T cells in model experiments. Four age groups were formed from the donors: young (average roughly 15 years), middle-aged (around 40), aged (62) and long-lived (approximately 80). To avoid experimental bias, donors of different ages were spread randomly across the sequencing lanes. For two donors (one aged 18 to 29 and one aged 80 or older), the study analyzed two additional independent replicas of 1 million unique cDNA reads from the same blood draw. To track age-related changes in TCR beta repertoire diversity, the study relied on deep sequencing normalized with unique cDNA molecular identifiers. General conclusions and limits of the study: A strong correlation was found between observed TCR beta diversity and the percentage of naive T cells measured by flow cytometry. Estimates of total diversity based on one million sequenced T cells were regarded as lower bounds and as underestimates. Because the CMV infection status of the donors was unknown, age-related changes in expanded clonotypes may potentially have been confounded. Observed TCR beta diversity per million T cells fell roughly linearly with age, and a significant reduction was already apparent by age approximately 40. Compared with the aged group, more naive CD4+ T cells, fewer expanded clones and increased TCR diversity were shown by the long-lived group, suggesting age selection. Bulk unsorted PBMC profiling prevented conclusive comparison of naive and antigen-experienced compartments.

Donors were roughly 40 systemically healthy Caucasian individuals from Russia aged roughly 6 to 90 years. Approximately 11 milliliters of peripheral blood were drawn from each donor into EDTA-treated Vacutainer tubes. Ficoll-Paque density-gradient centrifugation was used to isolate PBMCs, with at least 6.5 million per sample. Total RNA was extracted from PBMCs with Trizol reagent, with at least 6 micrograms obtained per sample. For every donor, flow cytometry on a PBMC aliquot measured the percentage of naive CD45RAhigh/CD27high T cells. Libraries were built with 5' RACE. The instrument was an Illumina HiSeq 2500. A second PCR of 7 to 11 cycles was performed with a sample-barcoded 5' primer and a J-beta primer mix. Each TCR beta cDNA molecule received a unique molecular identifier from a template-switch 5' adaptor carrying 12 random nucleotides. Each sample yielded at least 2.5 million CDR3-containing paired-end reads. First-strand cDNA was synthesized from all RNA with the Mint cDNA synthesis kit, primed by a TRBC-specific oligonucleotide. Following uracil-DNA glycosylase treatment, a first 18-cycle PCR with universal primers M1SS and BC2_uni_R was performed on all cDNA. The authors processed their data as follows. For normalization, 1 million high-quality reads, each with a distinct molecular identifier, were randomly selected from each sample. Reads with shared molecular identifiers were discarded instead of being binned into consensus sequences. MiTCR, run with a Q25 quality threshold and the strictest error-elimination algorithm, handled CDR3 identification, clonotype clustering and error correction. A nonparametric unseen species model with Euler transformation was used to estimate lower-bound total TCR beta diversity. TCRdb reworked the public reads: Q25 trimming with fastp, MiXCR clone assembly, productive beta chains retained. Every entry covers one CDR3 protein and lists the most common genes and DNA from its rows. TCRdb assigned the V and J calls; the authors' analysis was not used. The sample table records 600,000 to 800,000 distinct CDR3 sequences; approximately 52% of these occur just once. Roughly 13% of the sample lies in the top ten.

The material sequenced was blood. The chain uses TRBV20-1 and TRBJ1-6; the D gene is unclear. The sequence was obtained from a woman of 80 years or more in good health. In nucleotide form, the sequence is TGCAGTGCTAGAGACAGACTATCACCCCTCCACTTT. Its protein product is CSARDRLSPLHF.